The clone carrying this TCR beta chain turned up a few times. The antigen remains unidentified. This specimen comes from a study of T cell responses to AZD1222 COVID-19 vaccine. General study findings and limits: Spike-specific TCR depth and breadth grew after two AZD1222 doses.

Profiled with immunoSEQ multiplex PCR; TCRdb holds only in-frame clones, not every one. The sample lists about 140,000 clones; roughly 93% were seen once. Germline CDR1 reads LNHNV; CDR2 reads YYDKDF (reference sequence). The V gene lost 0 bases and the J gene lost 6 bases, with 11 bases spanning the gap. This CDR3 contains 14 residues. The specimen comprised peripheral blood, sampled on day 0 of MenACWY control vaccination. The V call is TRBV15, the J call TRBJ1-2; no clear D gene. This receptor was identified in an adult in good health. The CDR3 loop is CATSRDLRSNGYTF. CDR3 coding DNA: TGTGCCACCAGCAGAGATTTGAGAAGCAATGGCTACACCTTC.